This TCR beta chain was observed in a study of shared clonotypes between healthy human individuals. Study as a whole: Three CD4 naive, three CD4 memory, two CD8 naive and one CD8 memory plate were used per donor.

The V end was cut by 0 bases, the J end by 4 bases, with 7 bases between. Germline V lookup: CDR1 SGHDN, CDR2 FVKESK. This CDR3 has 13 residues. Study results and caveats: Clonotypes that were shared across a handful of donors made up roughly 5.2% of naive CD4 clonotypes.

Across several immunoSEQ plates, the genomic DNA of each subset was split evenly. Method: immunoSEQ multiplex PCR; TCRdb's copy keeps in-frame clones and lacks some. The sample holds more than 2 million clones, roughly 95% seen once. The naive CD8 population came from CD45RO-negative cells selected for CCR7, without terminally differentiated effector memory CD45RA+ cells. Study donors comprised healthy, HIV-negative adults devoid of recent acute infection or vaccination. This clone was counted a single time. The antigen is undetermined. Other DNA sequences in this specimen translate into the identical CDR3.

The source material was naive CD8+ T cells sorted from blood. This chain joins TRBV14 and TRBJ2-7; no clear D. The sequence derives from a man younger than 35 in good health. CDR3 in amino acids: CASSQDWGYEQYF. The CDR3 coding sequence is TGTGCCAGCAGCCAAGATTGGGGTTACGAGCAGTACTTC.